A selection of T cell receptor beta chains follows, all from one sample in a study of identical twins. TCRdb passed the 5' RACE reads through MiXCR, listing each CDR3 protein once. The data show about 210,000 distinct CDR3 sequences, over 8% seen once. Sequencing input: memory (CD45RO+) T cells sorted from blood. Receptors originate from a woman under 30 in good health. Each CDR3 is given with its conserved first and last residue. D genes are given only for firm matches. Expanded clones get a size class; other rows say once, few or many, or leave the size out.

size | D | J | V | DNA | CDR3
many | TRBD1 | TRBJ2-7 | TRBV12-3/TRBV12-4 | TGTGCCAGCAGTTCCCGGGACAGGGGTCCCTCCTACGAGCAGTACTTC | CASSSRDRGPSYEQYF
NA | NA | TRBJ2-7 | TRBV20-1 | TGCAGTGCTAGAGTTCAACAGACTAGCTCCTACGAGCAGTACTTC | CSARVQQTSSYEQYF
few | NA | TRBJ2-5 | TRBV11-2 | TGTGCCAGCAGCTTCCACGCCCGGGGCCAAGAGACCCAGTACTTC | CASSFHARGQETQYF
few | NA | TRBJ1-1 | TRBV10-3 | TGTGCCATCAGTGAGTCGAGATTTGGGCCGCAAGAAGCTTTCTTT | CAISESRFGPQEAFF
many | TRBD1 | TRBJ2-7 | TRBV20-1 | TGCAGTGCTAGCAACCGGGACAGGGCCTACGAGCAGTACTTC | CSASNRDRAYEQYF
NA | TRBD2 | TRBJ2-3 | TRBV19 | TGTGCCAGCAGAAGGTGGCGGGAGAGAGGTACGCAGTATTTT | CASRRWRERGTQYF
NA | NA | TRBJ2-7 | TRBV11-2 | TGTGCCAGCAGCTTAGAGGCACTTCTTGAGCAGTACTTC | CASSLEALLEQYF
many | NA | TRBJ2-2 | TRBV20-1 | TGCAGTGCTAGAGCCTGGAGTCCCCCTAACACCGGGGAGCTGTTTTTT | CSARAWSPPNTGELFF
few | NA | TRBJ2-2 | TRBV18 | TGTGCCAGCTCATCAACCCCCTCGCGGACAGGGGAGCTGTTTTTT | CASSSTPSRTGELFF
NA | NA | TRBJ2-3 | TRBV6-1 | TGTGCCAGTAGAAGGGGCTGGAGCACAGATACGCAGTATTTT | CASRRGWSTDTQYF
NA | NA | TRBJ2-5 | TRBV3-1 | TGTGCCAGCAGCCAAGGAATAATGATAAGGAGCCAGTACTTC | CASSQGIMIRSQYF
NA | TRBD1 | TRBJ1-2 | TRBV12-3/TRBV12-4 | TGTGCCAGCAGCCTCGACAGGGTATCTGGCTACACCTTC | CASSLDRVSGYTF
many | TRBD1 | TRBJ1-2 | TRBV15 | TGTGCCACCGCCGGGACAGCTTATGGCTACACCTTC | CATAGTAYGYTF
many | TRBD2 | TRBJ2-7 | TRBV7-9 | TGTGCCAGCAGCTTCAGCGGGGCCTACGAGCAGTACTTC | CASSFSGAYEQYF
few | NA | TRBJ2-2 | TRBV5-1 | TGCGCCAGCAGCTCAACAGGGCCCGGGGAGCTGTTTTTT | CASSSTGPGELFF
few | NA | TRBJ2-5 | TRBV6-2/TRBV6-3 | TGTGCCAGCAGTTACACCCAAGAGACCCAGTACTTC | CASSYTQETQYF
few | TRBD2 | TRBJ2-1 | TRBV3-1 | TGTGCCAGCAGCCAAGGGCTAGCGGGGTTCAATGAGCAGTTCTTC | CASSQGLAGFNEQFF
NA | NA | TRBJ1-6 | TRBV11-3 | TGTGCCAGCAGCAAAACAGGGTATGGGTATAATTCACCCCTCCACTTT | CASSKTGYGYNSPLHF
NA | TRBD2 | TRBJ2-7 | TRBV20-1 | TGCAGTGCTTTCAGCGGGACCTACGAGCAGTACTTC | CSAFSGTYEQYF
NA | NA | TRBJ2-5 | TRBV20-1 | TGCAGTTCTGACTATCGAGAGACCCAGTACTTC | CSSDYRETQYF
NA | NA | TRBJ2-7 | TRBV12-3/TRBV12-4 | TGTGCCAGCAGTTTCCGGCTCGAGCAGTACTTC | CASSFRLEQYF
few | NA | TRBJ1-6 | TRBV4-1 | TGCGCCAGCAGCCAAGATGGGGACACAGATAATTCACCCCTCCACTTT | CASSQDGDTDNSPLHF